This T cell receptor (beta chain) was obtained from a study of T cells in localized non-small cell lung cancer. This CDR3 contains 15 residues. Germline V lookup: CDR1 SGHDN, CDR2 FVKESK. V was trimmed by 5 bases and J by 2 bases, leaving 15 bases between them. Measured with immunoSEQ multiplex PCR; TCRdb has only the in-frame clones, and not every one. In the table there are some 27,000 clones, 70% to 90% of which are singletons. To note about this clone: Its antigen is undetermined.

Study findings and constraints: Greater blood T cell density accompanied longer overall survival. Clonality peaked in uninvolved adjacent lung rather than tumor.

This receptor was identified in a woman aged 18-49 years with stage I lung adenocarcinoma. The starting material was peripheral blood, obtained before any cancer treatment. The chain links TRBV14 to TRBJ1-1; D unresolved. CDR3 in DNA: TGTGCCAGCAGCTTCCGGGCCTCCCCCAACACTGAAGCTTTCTTT. This gives the protein CASSFRASPNTEAFF. Filled out from reference TRBV14 and TRBJ1-1, the complete variable domain reads EAGVTQFPSHSVIEKGQTVTLRCDPISGHDNLYWYRRVMGKEIKFLLHFVKESKQDESGMPNNRFLAERTGGTYSTLKVQPAELEDSGVYFCASSFRASPNTEAFFGQGTRLTVV.